This is a list of T cell receptor beta chains from one sample in a study of regulatory T cells in long-lasting Graves disease. TCRdb reprocessed the multiplex PCR reads with MiXCR, giving one entry per CDR3 protein. The data show some 460,000 distinct CDR3 sequences, roughly 17% seen once. These data were also reused for a study on T cells in Graves' hyperthyroidism and ophthalmopathy.

Specimen: peripheral blood mononuclear cells (PBMCs), collected at new diagnosis, from a patient treated with antithyroid drugs. The receptor set was obtained from a man aged 40-49 years with Graves disease. CDR3s include the opening cysteine and the closing phenylalanine or tryptophan. Each record gives: V gene, CDR3 protein.

V: TRBV19; CDR3: CASSIEGGPGELFF
V: TRBV27; CDR3: CASSMPPGQGRTYEQYF
V: TRBV5-1; CDR3: CASSSMTGSYEQYF
V: TRBV12-3/TRBV12-4; CDR3: CASRPSVSGANVLTF
V: TRBV28; CDR3: CASSLIGTSGTYEQYF
V: TRBV20-1; CDR3: CSALFGTGNEKLFF
V: TRBV6-1; CDR3: CASRIRTDATNEKLFF
V: TRBV10-1; CDR3: CASSEGTGIGTDTQYF
V: TRBV12-3/TRBV12-4; CDR3: CASSQRERSYNEQFF
V: TRBV7-6; CDR3: CASSLALAGGTSSYNEQFF
V: TRBV19; CDR3: CASSTATAPQHF
V: TRBV5-1; CDR3: CASSPYAGLAGNEQFF
V: TRBV20-1; CDR3: CSAFTGTDQETQYF
V: TRBV12-5; CDR3: CASGLPPSGTVNEQFF
V: TRBV30; CDR3: CAWSGNGAAIQYF
V: TRBV13; CDR3: CASSPLRGLRTDTQYF
V: TRBV20-1; CDR3: CSARTQENQETQYF
V: TRBV28; CDR3: CATHGASGSSGLGFF
V: TRBV20-1; CDR3: CSARDPVTTKNIQYF
V: TRBV7-8; CDR3: CASSRGERGHLRPRSSYNGQFF
V: TRBV7-2; CDR3: CASSSSEEDEQFF
V: TRBV28; CDR3: CASSLLQGEQYF
V: TRBV30; CDR3: CAWSEGLAGGDTQYF
V: TRBV4-1; CDR3: CASSQELAGGGEQYF
V: TRBV11-1; CDR3: CASTTGVLAGKQETQYF
V: TRBV3-1; CDR3: CASSQGRRTGELFF
V: TRBV20-1; CDR3: CSAPQATSGSNEQFF
V: TRBV7-2; CDR3: CASSERDRVNIPVTTEAFF
V: TRBV4-1; CDR3: CASSQDVRGTGNTIYF
V: TRBV19; CDR3: CASSSRQGSSYNEQFF
V: TRBV5-1; CDR3: CASSLRTGGNYEQYF
V: TRBV30; CDR3: CAWTKQLVGNIQYF
V: TRBV28; CDR3: CASAGTGWQETQYF
V: TRBV12-3/TRBV12-4; CDR3: CASSLTATTTEAFF